Sequencing of this T cell receptor beta chain was carried out in a study of blood T cell repertoires in COVID-19. Study-wide background: COVID-19 samples from acute and convalescent phases originated in the United States, Italy and Spain. PBMCs, B-cell-depleted T cells, or T cells provided the cDNA or gDNA that made up the material.

Patients of the Seattle cohort, enrolled during active infection, were followed longitudinally. Sequenced by immunoSEQ multiplex PCR; TCRdb stores in-frame clones only, minus some. Of some 200,000 clones listed, less than 90% were seen once; the top ten hold over 9.5%. V trimming: 11 bases; J trimming: 5 bases; junction bases outside the gene matches: 5. The CDR3 has 12 residues. This clone was found a few times. This chain joins TRBV12-3 or TRBV12-4 and TRBJ1-2, with 10 bases lining up with TRBD1. The specimen was peripheral blood. This receptor was obtained from a woman aged 60-75 years with COVID-19, enrolled during active disease. Here the CDR3 reads CAGRQGAYGYTF. The CDR3 DNA follows: TGTGCCGGGCGACAGGGGGCGTATGGCTACACCTTC.